These T cell receptor beta chains were read from a single sample in a study of T-cell reconstitution after alpha-beta-depleted transplantation in children. TCRdb fed the PCR reads into MiXCR, producing one record per CDR3 protein. Of 780,000 or so distinct CDR3 sequences listed, less than 20% are singletons. Here the sequenced sample was PBMCs, mostly from graft donor cells, taken 360 days after TCRalphabeta/CD19-depleted stem cell transplant. Receptors originate from a male patient younger than 18 who had a stem cell transplant for acute lymphoblastic leukemia, so the T cells may come from the graft donor. CDR3s include the opening cysteine and the closing phenylalanine or tryptophan. The order of the fields is CDR3 protein, CDR3 DNA, clone size, V gene, D gene, J gene. The D gene is left open where the match is weak. Clone size is shown for a subset of rows, as once, few, many or a class of expanded clone.

CASSEGNRGRTDTQYF TGTGCCAGTAGTGAGGGGAACAGGGGGCGCACAGATACGCAGTATTTT . TRBV19 TRBD1 TRBJ2-3
CASSQVEGRNEKLFF TGCGCCAGCAGCCAAGTCGAAGGGAGGAATGAAAAACTGTTTTTT few TRBV4-1 . TRBJ1-4
CASSLARTEANTEAFF TGTGCCAGCAGCTTAGCTCGAACAGAAGCGAACACTGAAGCTTTCTTT . TRBV7-9 . TRBJ1-1
CASSPLGQGFYEQYF TGTGCCAGCAGTCCTCTCGGACAGGGATTCTACGAGCAGTACTTC few TRBV27 TRBD1 TRBJ2-7
CASSFDPAGGAYEQYF TGCGCCAGCAGCTTTGATCCCGCGGGAGGTGCCTACGAGCAGTACTTC few TRBV5-1 TRBD2 TRBJ2-7
CASSSPVFSGANVLTF TGTGCCAGCAGTTCCCCCGTGTTCTCTGGGGCCAACGTCCTGACTTTC few TRBV25-1 . TRBJ2-6
CSARVFSEQYF TGCAGTGCTAGAGTTTTCTCCGAGCAGTACTTC many TRBV20-1 . TRBJ2-7
CASRTVGGRSYNEQFF TGCGCCAGCAGAACCGTCGGGGGACGGTCATACAATGAGCAGTTCTTC . TRBV4-1 . TRBJ2-1
CSVVGLAVLESTDTQYF TGCAGCGTTGTGGGACTAGCGGTCCTCGAAAGCACAGATACGCAGTATTTT few TRBV29-1 TRBD2 TRBJ2-3
CASSYAGEQFF TGTGCCAGCAGTTACGCCGGTGAGCAGTTCTTC . TRBV6-2/TRBV6-3 . TRBJ2-1
CASRSWGEDDTQYF TGTGCCAGCAGGTCATGGGGGGAGGACGATACGCAGTATTTT . TRBV11-2 . TRBJ2-3
CASSFSTSGLPYEQYF TGTGCCAGCAGCTTTTCGACTAGCGGACTCCCCTACGAGCAGTACTTC . TRBV7-2 TRBD2 TRBJ2-7
CASSSRQDGSPLHF TGTGCCAGCAGCTCCCGACAGGATGGTTCACCCCTCCACTTT few TRBV7-3 . TRBJ1-6
CAISESGQTQYF TGTGCCATCAGTGAGTCGGGGCAGACCCAGTACTTC few TRBV10-3 . TRBJ2-5
CASSVAPTGDEGYTF TGTGCCAGCAGCGTAGCCCCAACAGGGGATGAGGGCTACACCTTC . TRBV9 TRBD1 TRBJ1-2
CASSALYPGAPGQPQHF TGTGCCAGCAGCGCCCTCTACCCGGGAGCCCCAGGGCAGCCCCAGCATTTT . TRBV4-2 . TRBJ1-5
CASSPSRGPRGFEYF TGCGCCAGCAGCCCGTCAAGGGGGCCAAGGGGATTTGAGTATTTT . TRBV5-1 TRBD1 TRBJ2-3
CSSRGGGRETQYF TGCAGCTCCAGGGGGGGAGGAAGAGAGACCCAGTACTTC . TRBV29-1 . TRBJ2-5
CASSLAGTGRGYTF TGCGCCAGCAGCTTGGCGGGGACAGGGAGGGGCTACACCTTC . TRBV5-1 TRBD1 TRBJ1-2
CASRIQGGSYNEQFF TGTGCCAGCAGGATACAGGGGGGAAGCTACAATGAGCAGTTCTTC . TRBV2 TRBD1 TRBJ2-1
CAWSVPTSGSADTQYF TGTGCCTGGAGTGTCCCGACTAGCGGGAGCGCAGATACGCAGTATTTT . TRBV30 TRBD2 TRBJ2-3
CASSRPGLAGGGHPSTDTQYF TGCGCCAGCAGCCGCCCAGGCCTAGCGGGAGGAGGACACCCTAGCACAGATACGCAGTATTTT . TRBV4-1 TRBD2 TRBJ2-3
CASSLEGADGYTF TGCGCCAGCAGCTTGGAAGGGGCCGATGGCTACACCTTC . TRBV5-1 . TRBJ1-2
CASSQDAGGETQYF TGCGCCAGCAGCCAAGATGCAGGGGGAGAGACCCAGTACTTC . TRBV4-1 TRBD1 TRBJ2-5
CASSLAGGYTDTQYF TGTGCCAGCAGCCTAGCGGGAGGCTACACAGATACGCAGTATTTT . TRBV27 TRBD2 TRBJ2-3
CASSLIVWRENDEQFF TGCGCCAGCAGCTTGATTGTGTGGCGGGAGAACGATGAGCAGTTCTTC . TRBV5-1 TRBD2 TRBJ2-1
CASTSPGSYNEQFF TGTGCCAGCACCTCACCCGGGTCTTACAATGAGCAGTTCTTC many TRBV28 . TRBJ2-1
CASPHRAGDTQYF TGTGCCAGCCCTCACAGGGCGGGAGATACGCAGTATTTT many TRBV12-3/TRBV12-4 . TRBJ2-3
CASSVSSPNEQFF TGTGCCAGCAGCGTATCTAGCCCCAATGAGCAGTTCTTC few TRBV7-9 . TRBJ2-1
CATSRRSASVLIGNEQFF TGTGCCACCAGCAGGCGTAGCGCATCAGTCCTAATCGGGAATGAGCAGTTCTTC few TRBV15 . TRBJ2-1
CASTSFGGTIGGNYGYTF TGCGCCAGCACCTCTTTTGGGGGAACAATCGGAGGAAATTATGGCTACACCTTC once TRBV5-1 . TRBJ1-2
CSARPTSGNIYEQYF TGCAGTGCTAGACCAACTAGCGGGAACATCTACGAGCAGTACTTC . TRBV20-1 TRBD2 TRBJ2-7
CSVRTDTQYF TGCAGCGTCCGCACAGATACGCAGTATTTT few TRBV29-1 . TRBJ2-3
CASGSTSGLYNEQFF TGTGCCAGCGGCTCGACTAGCGGTTTGTACAATGAGCAGTTCTTC few TRBV2 TRBD2 TRBJ2-1
CASSLDAGGGYGYTF TGTGCCAGCAGCTTAGATGCCGGGGGCGGCTATGGCTACACCTTC few TRBV7-9 . TRBJ1-2
CASSLTGLAASHTF TGTGCCAGCAGCTTGACAGGACTGGCCGCATCGCACACCTTC few TRBV7-3 . TRBJ1-2
CASSLGSGLGYEQYF TGTGCCAGCAGCTTAGGCTCAGGGCTCGGGTACGAGCAGTACTTC many TRBV7-6 . TRBJ2-7
CASSPRGNSGRALNEQFF TGTGCCAGCAGCCCCAGAGGGAATAGCGGGAGGGCCCTCAATGAGCAGTTCTTC . TRBV3-1 TRBD2 TRBJ2-1
CASSQIGVTGDAAFF TGCGCCAGCAGCCAAATCGGGGTTACAGGGGATGCGGCTTTCTTT . TRBV4-1 TRBD1 TRBJ1-1
CASSVGRGMEGTDTQYF TGTGCCAGCAGTGTAGGGCGGGGGATGGAGGGCACAGATACGCAGTATTTT . TRBV2 TRBD2 TRBJ2-3
CSVPHFGTAVYGYTF TGCAGCGTTCCCCACTTTGGGACAGCCGTATATGGCTACACCTTC . TRBV29-1 TRBD1 TRBJ1-2